This T cell receptor beta chain came from a study of identical twins. This clonotype was picked up many times. TCRdb passed the 5' RACE reads through MiXCR, listing each CDR3 protein once. Of a few hundred thousand distinct CDR3 sequences listed, roughly 9% are singletons. The CDR3 runs to 15 residues. Germline values: CDR1 DFQATT, CDR2 SNEGSKA (reference sequence). V trimming: 0 bases; J trimming: 2 bases; junction bases outside the gene matches: 7. The chain is built from TRBV20-1 and TRBJ2-7; TRBD1 agrees at 7 bases. Sequenced material: naive T cells sorted from blood. The sequence was collected from a woman in her fifties or sixties in good health. Written as DNA, the CDR3 is TGCAGTGCTAGAGATATTCTTGGACAGGCCTACGAGCAGTACTTC. Amino acids: CSARDILGQAYEQYF.